The source of this T cell receptor (beta chain) is a study of T cell responses to AZD1222 COVID-19 vaccine. Study outcomes and limitations: At study baseline, merely six AZD1222 recipients were seropositive.

Measured with immunoSEQ multiplex PCR; TCRdb has only the in-frame clones, and not every one. The data show 140,000 to 150,000 clones, roughly 90% seen once. This CDR3 contains 15 residues. In germline, CDR1 is SGHTA, CDR2 FQGNSA. Trimming removed 5 bases at V and 7 bases at J, with 17 bases between. This clone was seen once. Antigen specificity is unknown. The sequenced sample was peripheral blood, obtained 28 days after the second dose of the MenACWY control vaccine. The receptor's source is an adult who received the MenACWY meningococcal vaccine as a control. The J gene is TRBJ1-4, the V gene TRBV7-2, with D uncertain. The CDR3 sequence: CASSARPELAEKLFF. As DNA, the CDR3 is TGTGCCAGCAGCGCCAGGCCGGAACTAGCTGAAAAACTGTTTTTT. Full variable domain (missing parts from reference TRBV7-2 and TRBJ1-4): GAGVSQSPSNKVTEKGKDVELRCDPISGHTALYWYRQSLGQGLEFLIYFQGNSAPDKSGLPSDRFSAERTGGSVSTLTIQRTQQEDSAVYLCASSARPELAEKLFFGSGTQLSVL.